The clone carrying this TCR beta chain was seen once. The data belong to a study of blood T cell repertoires in COVID-19. Looking at the study overall: The origin of the acute and convalescent COVID-19 samples was the United States, Italy and Spain. PBMCs, B-cell-depleted T cells, or T cells were the source of the cDNA or gDNA that made up the material.

From germline, CDR1 is SGHTA and CDR2 FQGNSA. The CDR3 is 15 amino acids. V was pared by 1 base and J by 8 bases, with 17 bases between. Original methodology: Counts of nucleated cells, estimated from reference gene primer amplification, were obtained. Repertoires were generated with immunoSEQ multiplex PCR, while TCRdb's copy carries only in-frame clones and drops some. That table gives V, J and clone size, and the DNA gave D and trimming. Of roughly 250,000 clones detected, 70% to 90% appear once; the ten largest clones hold roughly 2%. The sample consisted of peripheral blood. This clonotype originated in a woman in her thirties or forties who had recovered from COVID-19. The chain recombines TRBV7-2 with TRBJ1-2; D gene unclear. This CDR3 reads CASSLGRGSTWGYTF. DNA for the CDR3: TGTGCCAGCAGCTTAGGGCGGGGTTCCACGTGGGGCTACACCTTC.